The 28 T cell receptor beta chains in this list originate from one sample, sequenced in a study of blood T cell repertoires in COVID-19. Profiling relied on immunoSEQ multiplex PCR, and the TCRdb table lists in-frame clones only, not all of them. The profile covers around 190,000 clones, with about 81% appearing a single time and roughly 3.2% taken by the ten largest. The sequenced sample was PBMCs or T cells enriched from blood (not recorded which). The receptor set was obtained from a woman in her twenties or thirties who had recovered from COVID-19.

The chain combines TRBV19 with TRBJ2-7, with 9 bases lining up with TRBD2. The length of the CDR3 is 15 residues. V shed 6 bases, J shed 2 bases, and the junction held 8 bases outside the gene matches. Germline CDR1 and CDR2: LNHDA and SQIVND (reference sequence). The CDR3 coding sequence is TGTGCCAGTAGCGAGGGAGCGGGGGGCCCCTACGAGCAGTACGTC. Translated, it gives CASSEGAGGPYEQYV.

The chain employs TRBV10-3 and TRBJ1-1, with 8 bases identical to TRBD1. V lost 7 bases and J lost 1; bases outside the gene matches: 8. CDR1 is ENHRY, CDR2 SYGVKD, per germline. The CDR3 spans 15 residues. Here the CDR3 DNA reads TGTGCCATCAAGGGGACAGGCGATAAGAACACTGAAGCTTTCTTT. It encodes CAIKGTGDKNTEAFF.

The V gene is TRBV19, the J gene TRBJ2-1, with TRBD2 identical over 11 bases. Per germline, CDR1 LNHDA and CDR2 SQIVND (reference sequence). The CDR3 is made up of 17 amino acids. V dropped 2 bases and J dropped 7; count of bases not matched to a gene: 10. CDR3 residues: CASSIWSLAGGGNEQFF. CDR3 sequence (DNA): TGTGCCAGTAGTATATGGTCTCTAGCGGGGGGTGGGAATGAGCAGTTCTTC.

The chain employs TRBV28 and TRBJ1-1, with 8 bases that match TRBD1. From germline, CDR1 is MDHEN and CDR2 SYDVKM. This CDR3 region has 16 residues. V was clipped by 2 bases and J by 3 bases; unmatched bases: 8. Written as DNA, the CDR3 is TGTGCCAGCAGTTTACCCGGACAGGGAGAGTACACTGAAGCTTTCTTT. This gives the protein CASSLPGQGEYTEAFF.

The chain recombines TRBV6-5 with TRBJ2-7; tentatively, D is TRBD2 (5 bases). This CDR3 has 13 amino acids. Germline V gene lookup returns CDR1 MNHEY and CDR2 SVGAGI. V gave up 5 bases and J gave up 0 bases, with 8 bases separating them. CDR3 DNA: TGTGCCAGCAGTCCCGGGAACTCCTACGAGCAGTACTTC. Translating gives CASSPGNSYEQYF.

The chain combines TRBV6-5 with TRBJ2-7; D is perhaps TRBD2 (5 bases). CDR1 MNHEY and CDR2 SVGAGI come from the germline V gene. This CDR3 comprises 13 residues. The V end was cut by 5 bases, the J end by 4 bases, with 12 bases between. CDR3 DNA: TGTGCCAGCAGTCTCCTTTCGGGGTACGAGCAGTACTTC. It specifies CASSLLSGYEQYF.

The rearrangement joins TRBV29-1 to TRBJ1-1; D uncertain. The V end lost 3 bases, the J end lost 1 base, and 6 bases lay between the germline ends. The CDR3 spans 12 residues. Germline CDR1 SQVTM, CDR2 ANQGSEA. The CDR3, as DNA: TGCAGCGTTGATGAGGGGAACACTGAAGCTTTCTTT. This translates into CSVDEGNTEAFF.

This chain uses TRBV7-9 with TRBJ1-1; D might be TRBD1 (5 bases). Per the germline V gene, CDR1 is SEHNR and CDR2 is FQNEAQ (reference sequence). V lost 10 bases and J 1 base, leaving 13 bases between the germline ends. The CDR3 is 13 residues long. The chain's CDR3 is CATRQTSNTEAFF. The CDR3 DNA reads TGTGCCACACGACAGACATCGAACACTGAAGCTTTCTTT.

The chain recombines TRBV5-1 with TRBJ2-1, with D possibly matching TRBD1 (7 bases). V shed 7 bases and J shed 3 bases, with 17 bases lying between them. The germline gives CDR1 SGHRS, CDR2 YFSETQ. The CDR3 contains 15 residues. CDR3 amino acids: CASHAGGQNYNEQFF. Here the CDR3 DNA reads TGCGCCAGCCATGCCGGGGGACAGAACTACAATGAGCAGTTCTTC.

The rearrangement uses TRBV3-1 (or the pseudogene TRBV3-2) and TRBJ1-2; weak D call: TRBD1 (6 bases). V was pared by 2 bases and J by 8 bases, with 12 bases between. The CDR3 length is 13 residues. The germline CDR1 and CDR2 sequences are LGHDT and YNNKEL (reference sequence). As DNA, the CDR3 is TGTGCCAGCAGCCAAAACACAGGGATCGGCTACACCTTC. The encoded protein is CASSQNTGIGYTF.

This clone occurred once. The genes are TRBV5-5 and TRBJ1-5; D is uncertain. With 4 bases removed from V and 3 bases from J, the gap between germline ends came to 20 bases. The CDR3 consists of 17 residues. CDR1 and CDR2 (germline): SGHKS, YYEKEE (reference sequence). The CDR3 here is CASSRLEDGVFNQPQHF. The CDR3 DNA sequence: TGTGCCAGCAGCCGCCTGGAGGACGGAGTCTTCAATCAGCCCCAGCATTTT.

This clone turned up a few times. The CDR3 sequence: CASSLGSYTEAFF. CDR3 coding DNA: TGTGCCAGCAGCCTCGGGAGCTACACTGAAGCTTTCTTT. V and J are TRBV7-8 and TRBJ1-1, with D unclear. This CDR3 comprises 13 residues. Germline CDR1 SGHVS, CDR2 FQNEAQ. V lost 5 bases, J lost 3 bases, and 10 bases lay in between.

The gene calls are TRBV16 and TRBJ1-2, with no clear D. The germline CDR1 and CDR2 sequences are KGHSY and FQNENV. The CDR3 totals 15 residues. V was cut by 3 bases and J by 5 bases, with 16 bases left in between. The CDR3 nucleotides read TGTGCCAGCAGCCACATCGGAGGTGAACTATATGGCTACACCTTC. Amino acid sequence: CASSHIGGELYGYTF.

This rearrangement joins TRBV6-2 or TRBV6-3 to TRBJ1-6; TRBD1 matches 7 bases. Losses at the gene ends were 2 bases for V and 6 bases for J; bases not matched to a gene: 10. Germline V gene data show CDR1 as MNHEY and CDR2 as SVGEGT. The CDR3 totals 17 residues. The CDR3 DNA is TGTGCCAGCAGTTACGAGGGCCCCGGGACAGCTAATTCACCCCTCCACTTT. Protein: CASSYEGPGTANSPLHF.

The sample holds a few counts of this clone. The V call is TRBV5-1, the J call TRBJ1-2, with a tentative D call TRBD1 (6 bases). Trimming removed 4 bases at V and 7 bases at J, with 14 bases between. There are 13 residues in the CDR3. Germline V CDR1 and CDR2: SGHRS, YFSETQ. The CDR3 protein is CASSPEGRGGYTF. CDR3 DNA sequence: TGCGCCAGCAGCCCGGAAGGCAGGGGTGGCTACACCTTC.

CDR3 in DNA: TGTGCCAGCAGGCGCCTTGAGAATCAGCCCCAGCATTTT. Translated, it gives CASRRLENQPQHF. The chain uses TRBV6-5 and TRBJ1-5; D gene uncertain. Germline V gene lookup returns CDR1 MNHEY and CDR2 SVGAGI. This CDR3 region has 13 residues. V was clipped by 6 bases and J by 4 bases, with 10 bases between them.

The chain carries TRBV14 and TRBJ2-3; possibly TRBD1 for D (6 bases). The CDR3 sequence is 16 residues long. Germline V gene sequence: CDR1 SGHDN, CDR2 FVKESK. V was cut by 2 bases and J by 2 bases, with 14 bases left in between. CDR3: CASSQPRQATTDTQYF. In nucleotides, the CDR3 is TGTGCCAGCAGCCAACCCCGACAGGCCACCACAGATACGCAGTATTTT.

This rearrangement joins TRBV4-1 to TRBJ2-7; D is uncertain. The CDR3 is 14 residues long. CDR1 and CDR2 (germline): MGHRA, YSYEKL. The V end lost 0 bases, the J end lost 1 base, and 7 bases lay between the germline ends. The CDR3 sequence: CASSQDTVSYEQYV. In nucleotides, the CDR3 is TGCGCCAGCAGCCAAGATACGGTTTCCTACGAGCAGTACGTC.

The gene calls are TRBV5-1 and TRBJ1-4; 8 bases map to TRBD1. V was pared by 4 bases and J by 7 bases, with 6 bases of the junction left unmatched. The CDR3 length is 14 residues. Germline lookup yields CDR1 SGHRS and CDR2 YFSETQ. The CDR3, as DNA: TGCGCCAGCAGCCCGACAGGGGATGGTGAAAAACTGTTTTTT. As protein: CASSPTGDGEKLFF.

DNA for the CDR3: TGTGCCACTCCAAAGGGAGGGATCACTGAAGCTTTCTTT. Amino acid sequence: CATPKGGITEAFF. The chain couples TRBV19 to TRBJ1-1; no clear D gene. The CDR3 extends over 13 amino acids. Trimming took off 10 bases at V and 4 bases at J, with 16 bases between the two ends. Germline CDR1 and CDR2: LNHDA and SQIVND (reference sequence).

This chain uses TRBV27 with TRBJ1-5; D is uncertain. There are 14 residues in the CDR3. V was shortened by 0 bases and J by 5 bases, with 8 bases between the two germline ends. Germline V lookup: CDR1 MNHEY, CDR2 SMNVEV (reference sequence). CDR3 sequence: CASSLSLAYQPQHF. In nucleotides, the CDR3 is TGTGCCAGCAGTTTATCCTTGGCTTATCAGCCCCAGCATTTT.

The rearrangement links TRBV5-6 to TRBJ1-1; D gene uncertain. Germline loops: CDR1 SGHDT, CDR2 YYEEEE. V lost 3 bases to trimming and J lost 0 bases, with 21 bases between them. The CDR3 runs 18 residues. CDR3 loop: CASSSGREISILNTEAFF. The CDR3 DNA reads TGTGCCAGCAGCTCCGGGAGGGAAATATCGATTTTGAACACTGAAGCTTTCTTT.

The chain joins TRBV27 to TRBJ1-1; the D is unclear. Germline V gene sequence: CDR1 MNHEY, CDR2 SMNVEV (reference sequence). The length of the CDR3 is 17 residues. V lost 4 bases, J lost 4 bases, and 22 bases lay in between. In nucleotides, the CDR3 is TGTGCCAGCAGTTCTCCGAGCCGGAGGACCCCTGGCACTGAAGCTTTCTTT. Residues: CASSSPSRRTPGTEAFF.

The rearrangement uses TRBV9 and TRBJ2-3; D is undetermined. This CDR3 contains 14 residues. Trimming shortened V by 0 bases and J by 1 base, and 6 bases separated the two germline ends. Germline V gives CDR1 SGDLS, CDR2 YYNGEE. The CDR3 DNA is TGTGCCAGCAGCGTAGAAGAGGGCACAGATACGCAGTATTTT. Translated, it gives CASSVEEGTDTQYF.

The chain employs TRBV5-6 and TRBJ2-3, with 7 positions matching TRBD2. The trim removed 4 bases at V and 3 bases at J, leaving 8 bases unmatched. Looked up from germline, CDR1 is SGHDT and CDR2 is YYEEEE. The CDR3 is made up of 15 amino acids. The CDR3 DNA is TGTGCCAGCAGCCGGGACTCCGGGGGGACAGATACGCAGTATTTT. It is translated as CASSRDSGGTDTQYF.

V is TRBV27 and J is TRBJ2-3; D might be TRBD2 (5 bases). CDR3 length: 15 residues. Trimming cost V 5 bases and J 3 bases, with 15 bases left between them. CDR1 MNHEY and CDR2 SMNVEV come from the germline V gene (reference sequence). This chain's CDR3 is CASSGPWSGTDTQYF. In DNA form, the CDR3 reads TGTGCCAGCAGTGGCCCGTGGAGCGGTACAGATACGCAGTATTTT.

This clone was seen more than once but under ten times. The chain employs TRBV6-5 and TRBJ2-4; 7 bases are shared with TRBD1. This CDR3 region has 15 residues. With V trimmed by 8 bases and J by 8 bases, 15 bases remained unmatched. The V gene's germline CDR1 is MNHEY and CDR2 SVGAGI. In nucleotides, the CDR3 is TGTGCCAGCTCTTCCAGTGTAGGGGGCTCGGACATTCAGTACTTC. Protein product: CASSSSVGGSDIQYF.

The V and J genes are TRBV6-6 and TRBJ2-7; 8 nucleotides match TRBD2. CDR1 and CDR2 (germline): MNHNY, SVGAGI (reference sequence). J gave up 7 bases and V 6 bases, and 14 bases lay outside the gene matches. The CDR3 consists of 15 residues. CDR3 nucleotides: TGTGCCAGCAGCCCCGGGGGGGCTGGGGCAGGGGAGCAGTACGTC. Translating it yields CASSPGGAGAGEQYV.